The clone carrying this TCR beta chain was observed a few times. Exclusion criteria comprised uncontrolled infection, other autoimmune disease, pregnancy or lactation. Clinical symptoms, serum thyroxine, TRAb, thyroid ultrasound and orbital computed tomography informed diagnoses. Extraction of PBMCs used roughly 10 ml of fresh peripheral blood. TCR beta CDR3 regions were amplified from RNA transcripts. First-round RT-PCR targeting the TCR CDR3 was performed with the HTBI primer set. TCRdb passed the multiplex PCR reads through MiXCR, listing each CDR3 protein once. This table holds approximately 570,000 distinct CDR3 sequences, just under 20% found once. Germline values: CDR1 SNHLY, CDR2 FYNNEI. The CDR3 is made up of 15 amino acids. With V trimmed by 6 bases and J by 5 bases, 5 bases remained unmatched. The data are from a study of T cells in Graves' hyperthyroidism and ophthalmopathy.

The source of this sequence is a man aged 35 to 55 with Graves' ophthalmopathy. V and J are TRBV2 and TRBJ1-6, with 9 bases fitting TRBD1. The sequencing sample was made of blood. Here the CDR3 reads CASRPRTGDNSPLHF. CDR3 DNA sequence: TGTGCCAGCAGGCCGCGGACAGGGGATAATTCACCCCTCCACTTT.